The source of this TCR beta chain is a study of vaccination effects on CD4 cells after COVID-19. Study summary: Using viral peptide pools, the ViraFEST assay grew out antigen-specific CD4+ T cells prior to sequencing. Samples gathered post-vaccine arrived a median of 72 days past the second dose.

The CDR3 has 14 amino acids. The germline gives CDR1 KGHDR, CDR2 SFDVKD. V lost 3 bases and J 4 bases, leaving 10 bases between the germline ends. As concerns this clone: Its cognate antigen is unknown.

TCRdb keeps only in-frame clones here, not all; method: immunoSEQ multiplex PCR. The table records tens of thousands of clones, about four fifths of them present only once. Investigators separated out CD4+ T cells once 9 to 11 days of culture had passed. PCR-confirmed SARS-CoV-2 infection occurred in the person between March and December 2020. As their vaccination, participants received two doses of either BNT162b2 or mRNA-1273. Sequencing was performed on CD4+ T cells from PBMCs cultured without peptide, taken after COVID-19 vaccination. This clonotype originated in a human donor who had a prior SARS-CoV-2 infection. The rearrangement links TRBV24-1 to TRBJ2-3; D unclear. The CDR3 DNA is TGTGCCACCAGTGATGCGAGCCGCTCAGATACGCAGTATTTT. Translating it yields CATSDASRSDTQYF.